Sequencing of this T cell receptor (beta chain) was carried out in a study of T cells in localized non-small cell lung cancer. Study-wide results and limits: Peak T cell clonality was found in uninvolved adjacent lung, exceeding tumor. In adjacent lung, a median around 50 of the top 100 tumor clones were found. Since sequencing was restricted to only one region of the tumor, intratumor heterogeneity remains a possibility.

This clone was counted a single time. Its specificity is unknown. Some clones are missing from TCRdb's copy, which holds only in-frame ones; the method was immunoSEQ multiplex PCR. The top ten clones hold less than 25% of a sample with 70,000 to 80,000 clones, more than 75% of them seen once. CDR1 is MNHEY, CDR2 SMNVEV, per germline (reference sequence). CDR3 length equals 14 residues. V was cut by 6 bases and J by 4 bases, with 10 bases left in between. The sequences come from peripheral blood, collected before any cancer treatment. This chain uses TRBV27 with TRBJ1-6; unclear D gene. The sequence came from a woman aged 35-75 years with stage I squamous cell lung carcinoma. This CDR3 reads CASRPDLYNSPLHF. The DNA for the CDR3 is TGTGCCAGCAGACCGGACCTTTATAATTCACCCCTCCACTTT.